Detailed here is one TCR beta chain. This sample is drawn from a study of shared clonotypes between healthy human individuals. The assay was immunoSEQ multiplex PCR, and TCRdb's table has in-frame clones only and misses some. The sample has nearly 600,000 clones, less than 97% seen once. Terminally differentiated effector memory CD45RA+ cells were left out of the naive CD8 fraction, which was CD45RO-negative and positively selected for CCR7. Trimming cost V 0 bases and J 7 bases, with 10 bases left between them. The CDR3 extends over 14 amino acids. CDR1 is MNHEY, CDR2 SMNVEV, per germline (reference sequence).

The receptor was isolated from a woman aged 25 to 39 in good health. The specimen sequenced was naive CD8+ T cells sorted from blood. The chain combines TRBV27 with TRBJ2-1, with D perhaps TRBD2 (5 bases). This CDR3 is CASSLSRRLNEQFF. As DNA, the CDR3 is TGTGCCAGCAGTTTATCCCGGAGGCTGAATGAGCAGTTCTTC.